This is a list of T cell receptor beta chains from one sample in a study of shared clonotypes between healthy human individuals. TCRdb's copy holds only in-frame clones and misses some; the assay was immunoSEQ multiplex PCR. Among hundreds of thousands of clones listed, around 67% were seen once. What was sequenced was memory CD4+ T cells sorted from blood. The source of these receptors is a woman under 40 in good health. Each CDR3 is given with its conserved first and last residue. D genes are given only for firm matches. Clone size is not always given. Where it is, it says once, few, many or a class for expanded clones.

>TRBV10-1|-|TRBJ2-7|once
TGCGCCAGCAGTGCAACACCAACAGGGAGAAACCACGAGCAGTACTTC
CASSATPTGRNHEQYF
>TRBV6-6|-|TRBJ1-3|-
TGTGCCAGTCAGGCATTAGGAAACACCATATATTTT
CASQALGNTIYF
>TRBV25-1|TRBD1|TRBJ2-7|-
TGTGCCAGCAGCCGGACAGGGATTTCCTACGAGCAGTACTTC
CASSRTGISYEQYF
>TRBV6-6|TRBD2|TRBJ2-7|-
TGTGCCAGCAGTGCTCCCCGGGGAGGGAACGACGAGCAGTACTTC
CASSAPRGGNDEQYF
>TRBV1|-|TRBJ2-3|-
TGCACCAGCAGCCAAGAGGTCCTCCTTTTACCGACTAGCGGGAGTCTAGATACGCAGTATTTT
CTSSQEVLLLPTSGSLDTQYF
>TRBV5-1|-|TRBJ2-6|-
TGCGCCAGCAGCTTCGCCCCCGGCGAGGCCAACGTCCTGACTTTC
CASSFAPGEANVLTF
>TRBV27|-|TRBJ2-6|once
TGTGCCAGCAGTTTATTGTCTGAGCCTGGGGCCAACGTCCTGACTTTC
CASSLLSEPGANVLTF
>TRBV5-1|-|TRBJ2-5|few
TGCGCCAGCAGCTTGTGGGGGCGGGAGGAGACCCAGTACTTC
CASSLWGREETQYF
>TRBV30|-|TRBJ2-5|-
TGTGCCTGGAGTGTATCTCCCACAGAGACCCAGTACTTC
CAWSVSPTETQYF
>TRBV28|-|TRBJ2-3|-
TGTGCCAGCAGTTCCCTCGCTAGCAGCACAGATACGCAGTATTTT
CASSSLASSTDTQYF
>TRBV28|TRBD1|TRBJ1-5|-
TGTGCCAGCACCAGGGCATCGGGGGGACAGCTAAATCAGCCCCAGCATTTT
CASTRASGGQLNQPQHF
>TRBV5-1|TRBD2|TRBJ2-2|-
TGCGCCAGCAGCTTGAATCTAGCGGGAGCTCGAACCGGGGAGCTGTTTTTT
CASSLNLAGARTGELFF
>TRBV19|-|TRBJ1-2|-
TGTGCCAGTACTCCGGGCAGGGAAAATGGTGGCTACACCTTC
CASTPGRENGGYTF
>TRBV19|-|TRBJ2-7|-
TGTGCCAGTAGGAAGGGCGATGTCGCAGGCGAGCAGTACTTC
CASRKGDVAGEQYF
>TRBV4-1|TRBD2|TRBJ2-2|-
TGCGCCAGCAGCCAACCGACTAGCTCGGGGGAGCTGTTTTTT
CASSQPTSSGELFF
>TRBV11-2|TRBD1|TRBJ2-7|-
TGTGCCAGCAGCTTAGTGGACAGGGGTATCTACGAGCAGTACTTC
CASSLVDRGIYEQYF
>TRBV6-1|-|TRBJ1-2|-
TGTGCCAGCAGTGATACCCAGGGCAGTGGCTACACCTTC
CASSDTQGSGYTF
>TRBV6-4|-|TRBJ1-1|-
TGTGCCAGCAGTGAAGGGGTAGGGCGGATGAACACTGAAGCTTTCTTT
CASSEGVGRMNTEAFF
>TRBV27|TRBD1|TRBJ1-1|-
TGTGCCAGCAGCTTGGACAGGCCCCTTAAAGCTTTCTTT
CASSLDRPLKAFF
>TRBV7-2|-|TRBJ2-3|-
TGTGCCAGCAGCCAAGATCGGGTAGATACGCAGTATTTT
CASSQDRVDTQYF
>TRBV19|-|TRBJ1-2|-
TGTGCCACTCAGGACTACTATGGCTACACCTTC
CATQDYYGYTF
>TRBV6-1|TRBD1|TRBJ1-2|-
TGTGCCAGCAGTGAAACACGGACAGGGTTAGCTAACTATGGCTACACCTTC
CASSETRTGLANYGYTF
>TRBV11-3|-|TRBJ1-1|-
TGTGCCAGCAGCTTAACCAAAAAGATAAACACTGAAGCTTTCTTT
CASSLTKKINTEAFF
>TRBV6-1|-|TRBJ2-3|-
TGTGCCAGTGCACAGTACCTCACAGATACGCAGTATTTT
CASAQYLTDTQYF
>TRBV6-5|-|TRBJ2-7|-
TGTGCCAGCAGTCCCGGGGTAGCGGCAGTCAACGAGCAGTACTTC
CASSPGVAAVNEQYF
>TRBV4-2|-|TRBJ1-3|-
TGTGCCAGCAGCCAAGTGACGGGGGACTCTGGAAACACCATATATTTT
CASSQVTGDSGNTIYF
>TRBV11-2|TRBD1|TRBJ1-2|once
TGTGCCAGCAGATCCCCAGGGGGCCGCCTCTATGGCTACACCTTC
CASRSPGGRLYGYTF
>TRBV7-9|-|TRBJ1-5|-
TGTGCCAGCAGCCTGCGGACAGATCAGCCCCAGCATTTT
CASSLRTDQPQHF
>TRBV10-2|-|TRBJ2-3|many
TGCGCCAGCAGGCTTACTAGCACAGATACGCAGTATTTT
CASRLTSTDTQYF
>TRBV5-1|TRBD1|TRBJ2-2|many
TGCGCCAGCCGATTAGGGGGACAGGGGTCCCGCGGGGAGCTGTTTTTT
CASRLGGQGSRGELFF
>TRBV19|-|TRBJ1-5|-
TGTGCCAGTAGTATAGAGGCGGGAGGGGAGCCCCAGCATTTT
CASSIEAGGEPQHF
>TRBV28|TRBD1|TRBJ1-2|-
TGTGCCAGCCTTCGAGGGGGCTTCTATGGCTACACCTTC
CASLRGGFYGYTF
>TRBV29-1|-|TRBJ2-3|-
TGCAGCGTTGTTGGAGGGGTCACAGATACGCAGTATTTT
CSVVGGVTDTQYF